This is a list of T cell receptor beta chains from one sample in a study of neoadjuvant anti-PD-1 for oral cavity cancer. The data were produced by immunoSEQ multiplex PCR, yet TCRdb's version contains in-frame clones alone and is incomplete. The table includes 15,000 to 20,000 clones, about three fifths detected once. This specimen consisted of PBMCs, obtained before nivolumab (anti-PD-1) treatment. All receptors come from a person between 35 and 79 years old with oral cavity squamous cell carcinoma. CDR3s include the opening cysteine and the closing phenylalanine or tryptophan. D genes are given only for firm matches. Clone size is given for some rows only: seen once, a few or many times, or a class if the clone is expanded.

d_gene	j_gene	v_gene	abundance	CDR3aa	CDR3nt
-	TRBJ1-2	TRBV6-1	-	CAGRRDRYGYTF	TGTGCCGGGCGGAGGGATCGCTATGGCTACACCTTC
-	TRBJ2-3	TRBV11-1	-	CASSLDNTDTQYF	TGTGCCAGCAGCCTGGACAACACAGATACGCAGTATTTT
-	TRBJ2-1	TRBV5-1	once	CASSLMNEQFF	TGCGCCAGCAGCTTGATGAATGAGCAGTTCTTC
-	TRBJ1-5	TRBV19	few	CASSIFPYQPQHF	TGTGCCAGTAGTATCTTCCCGTATCAGCCCCAGCATTTT
-	TRBJ1-1	TRBV19	-	CASSSLKEAFF	TGTGCCAGTAGTTCCCTGAAAGAAGCTTTCTTT
-	TRBJ1-1	TRBV29-1	-	CSAEFQAEAFF	TGCAGCGCCGAATTCCAGGCTGAAGCTTTCTTT
TRBD2	TRBJ2-5	TRBV25-1	-	CASSRGLAGVETQYF	TGTGCCAGCAGTAGAGGGCTAGCGGGAGTTGAGACCCAGTACTTC
TRBD1	TRBJ1-3	TRBV11-2	-	CASSSWTGGIGNTIYF	TGTGCCAGCAGCTCATGGACAGGGGGCATAGGAAACACCATATATTTT
-	TRBJ2-3	TRBV9	-	CASSVSGVPDTQYF	TGTGCCAGCAGCGTTTCGGGAGTTCCAGATACGCAGTATTTT
-	TRBJ2-1	TRBV6-5	-	CASRPTYNEQFF	TGTGCCAGCAGACCTACATACAATGAGCAGTTCTTC
TRBD1	TRBJ2-1	TRBV19	-	CASSPDKTGGVNEQFF	TGTGCCAGTAGTCCTGACAAGACAGGGGGCGTTAACGAGCAGTTCTTC
-	TRBJ2-7	TRBV5-1	-	CASSLGLKGEQYF	TGCGCCAGCAGCTTGGGACTGAAGGGCGAGCAGTACTTC
TRBD2	TRBJ2-1	TRBV2	-	CASSLNPGLAGGSSYNEQFF	TGTGCCAGCAGCCTAAATCCGGGACTAGCGGGAGGGAGCTCCTACAATGAGCAGTTCTTC
-	TRBJ2-3	TRBV6-1	-	CASSEAGDTQYF	TGTGCCAGCAGTGAAGCGGGAGATACGCAGTATTTT
TRBD1	TRBJ1-4	TRBV5-6	-	CASSLEGQGEKLFF	TGTGCCAGCAGCTTGGAGGGACAGGGGGAAAAACTGTTTTTT
-	TRBJ2-5	TRBV5-1	-	CASSLASGGETQYF	TGCGCCAGCAGCTTGGCCTCAGGGGGGGAGACCCAGTACTTC
TRBD2	TRBJ2-1	TRBV6-1	-	CASTLLAGGPYEQFF	TGTGCCAGCACCCTACTAGCGGGAGGGCCGTATGAGCAGTTCTTC
TRBD1	TRBJ1-1	TRBV4-1	-	CASSQNSPGTVNTEAFF	TGCGCCAGCAGCCAAAACTCCCCCGGGACAGTGAACACTGAAGCTTTCTTT
TRBD1	TRBJ2-5	TRBV6-5	-	CASSSGTGIQETQYF	TGTGCCAGCAGTTCCGGGACAGGGATCCAAGAGACCCAGTACTTC
-	TRBJ2-5	TRBV6-6	-	CASSYYQGSQETQYF	TGTGCCAGCAGTTACTATCAGGGGTCCCAAGAGACCCAGTACTTC
-	TRBJ1-2	TRBV19	-	CASTRELSYGYTF	TGTGCCAGTACTCGGGAACTGTCCTATGGCTACACCTTC
-	TRBJ2-7	TRBV5-1	-	CASSRTGGSYEQYF	TGCGCCAGCAGCCGGACGGGGGGCTCGTACGAGCAGTACTTC
TRBD2	TRBJ2-2	TRBV5-1	-	CASSNLLAGNTGELFF	TGCGCCAGCAGCAATCTACTAGCGGGGAACACCGGGGAGCTGTTTTTT
-	TRBJ1-2	TRBV6-5	few	CASSYSVGRLGYTF	TGTGCCAGCAGTTACTCGGTGGGACGGTTGGGCTACACCTTC
TRBD2	TRBJ2-1	TRBV11-2	-	CASSVLAGEVGYNEQFF	TGTGCCAGCAGCGTCTTAGCGGGAGAAGTAGGTTACAATGAGCAGTTCTTC
-	TRBJ2-1	TRBV27	-	CASSRPGYDNEQFF	TGTGCCAGCAGCCGGCCAGGGTACGACAATGAGCAGTTCTTC
-	TRBJ2-1	TRBV25-1	-	CASSPKAGVNEQFF	TGTGCCAGCAGTCCCAAGGCTGGGGTTAATGAGCAGTTCTTC
-	TRBJ1-1	TRBV10-3	few	CAISESGGVPEAFF	TGTGCCATCAGTGAGTCGGGGGGGGTCCCTGAAGCTTTCTTT
TRBD1	TRBJ1-2	TRBV27	-	CASSFRGTEGGYTF	TGTGCCAGCAGTTTCCGGGGGACAGAGGGTGGTTACACCTTC
TRBD2	TRBJ2-7	TRBV7-8	-	CASSSASGTSGSYEQYF	TGTGCCAGCAGCTCCGCCTCCGGGACTAGCGGCTCCTACGAGCAGTACTTC
-	TRBJ2-5	TRBV5-4	-	CASSPQGWQETQYF	TGTGCCAGCAGCCCACAGGGATGGCAAGAGACCCAGTACTTC
-	TRBJ2-3	TRBV19	once	CASSIDLSGTDTQYF	TGTGCCAGTAGTATAGATCTTAGCGGCACAGATACGCAGTATTTT
TRBD1	TRBJ1-1	TRBV5-1	-	CASSGPGGTEAFF	TGCGCCAGCAGCGGGCCAGGGGGCACTGAAGCTTTCTTT
-	TRBJ1-2	TRBV6-1	-	CASSQQVNYGYTF	TGTGCCAGCAGTCAACAGGTGAACTATGGCTACACCTTC
TRBD2	TRBJ2-3	TRBV6-5	-	CASSTAGDTQYF	TGTGCCAGCAGCACAGCGGGGGATACGCAGTATTTT
TRBD2	TRBJ2-7	TRBV5-8	-	CASRWGGLAGGPSEQYF	TGTGCCAGCAGGTGGGGGGGACTAGCGGGAGGGCCCTCCGAGCAGTACTTC
-	TRBJ2-1	TRBV7-7	-	CASSLGRGNNEQFF	TGTGCTAGCAGCTTAGGTCGAGGAAACAATGAGCAGTTCTTC
-	TRBJ2-7	TRBV11-2	-	CASSPTRVEQYF	TGTGCCAGCAGCCCGACAAGGGTCGAGCAGTACTTC
-	TRBJ2-1	TRBV5-6	-	CASSPFQSSYNEQFF	TGTGCCAGCAGCCCCTTTCAGAGCTCCTACAATGAGCAGTTCTTC
-	TRBJ2-2	TRBV7-3	once	CASSLNLAGWTGELFF	TGTGCCAGCAGCTTAAATTTAGCAGGGTGGACCGGGGAGCTGTTTTTT
-	TRBJ2-2	TRBV10-1	-	CASGPRGVGTGELFF	TGCGCCAGCGGACCCAGGGGGGTTGGCACCGGGGAGCTGTTTTTT
TRBD1	TRBJ1-1	TRBV10-3	-	CAISESGGQKREAFF	TGTGCCATCAGTGAGTCGGGGGGACAGAAGAGAGAAGCTTTCTTT
-	TRBJ1-1	TRBV5-4	few	CASSLAGNTEAFF	TGTGCCAGCAGCTTGGCCGGGAACACTGAAGCTTTCTTT
-	TRBJ1-5	TRBV7-7	-	CASSLRLNQPQHF	TGTGCTAGCAGCTTAAGGCTCAATCAGCCCCAGCATTTT
TRBD1	TRBJ1-2	TRBV13	-	CASSPSRQGNYGYTF	TGTGCCAGCAGCCCCAGTCGACAGGGAAACTATGGCTACACCTTC
-	TRBJ2-3	TRBV9	-	CASSVDGVGTDTQYF	TGTGCCAGCAGCGTAGATGGAGTTGGCACAGATACGCAGTATTTT
TRBD2	TRBJ2-3	TRBV10-1	-	CASSVQRENSGAQYF	TGCGCCAGCAGTGTCCAGCGGGAGAATTCCGGAGCGCAGTATTTT
TRBD2	TRBJ2-7	TRBV10-1	-	CASSESGLAVYEQYF	TGCGCCAGCAGTGAGTCGGGACTAGCGGTCTACGAGCAGTACTTC
TRBD2	TRBJ2-3	TRBV2	-	CASSDGLAVSSTDTQYF	TGTGCCAGCAGTGATGGCCTAGCGGTCTCTAGCACAGATACGCAGTATTTT
-	TRBJ1-5	TRBV30	-	CAWSVGAVNQPQHF	TGTGCCTGGAGTGTTGGGGCGGTCAATCAGCCCCAGCATTTT
TRBD1	TRBJ1-3	TRBV5-1	-	CASSLRTGEGNTIYF	TGCGCCAGCAGCTTAAGGACAGGGGAAGGAAACACCATATATTTT
-	TRBJ1-1	TRBV7-2	-	CASSLSGALGTEAFF	TGTGCCAGCAGCCTATCGGGGGCGTTGGGCACTGAAGCTTTCTTT
-	TRBJ2-3	TRBV29-1	-	CSFQRGTGTDTQYF	TGCAGCTTTCAGAGGGGCACCGGCACAGATACGCAGTATTTT
TRBD1	TRBJ1-1	TRBV29-1	-	CSVGDRGANTEAFF	TGCAGCGTGGGGGACAGGGGAGCGAACACTGAAGCTTTCTTT
TRBD2	TRBJ2-1	TRBV10-1	-	CASSESNAREDYNEQFF	TGCGCCAGCAGTGAGTCGAACGCGCGGGAGGATTACAATGAGCAGTTCTTC
TRBD1	TRBJ2-7	TRBV25-1	-	CASSFGTGVREQYF	TGTGCCAGCAGCTTCGGGACAGGGGTGAGGGAGCAGTACTTC
TRBD2	TRBJ2-3	TRBV10-3	-	CAIGTSGRGDTQYF	TGTGCCATCGGGACTAGCGGGAGAGGAGATACGCAGTATTTT
TRBD1	TRBJ2-7	TRBV9	-	CASSPAPQGALSEQYF	TGTGCCAGTTCACCTGCCCCCCAGGGGGCATTGAGCGAGCAGTACTTC
-	TRBJ1-4	TRBV6-1	-	CASSERGAIGEKLFF	TGTGCCAGCAGTGAAAGGGGGGCGATCGGTGAAAAACTGTTTTTT
-	TRBJ2-7	TRBV7-8	-	CASSLVPVQGPYEQYF	TGTGCCAGCAGCTTAGTACCTGTGCAGGGGCCCTACGAGCAGTACTTC